This T cell receptor (beta chain) emerged from a study of T cells in Graves' hyperthyroidism and ophthalmopathy. Authors of the study amplified TCR beta CDR3 regions from RNA transcripts. TCR CDR3 underwent first-round RT-PCR with the HTBI primer set. TCRdb recomputed calls from the multiplex PCR reads with MiXCR, one row per CDR3 protein. The table shows about 420,000 distinct CDR3 sequences, with less than 20% occurring only once. It was uncontrolled infection, other autoimmune disease, pregnancy or lactation that excluded patients. This clonotype was observed a few times. The CDR3 sequence is 14 residues long. Trimming pared 3 bases from V and 2 bases from J, leaving 11 bases between. Germline values: CDR1 DFQATT, CDR2 SNEGSKA (reference sequence).

The TCR sequence derives from a woman between 18 and 29 years old with Graves' hyperthyroidism. The chain links TRBV20-1 to TRBJ1-3; weak D call: TRBD1 (5 bases). Sample: blood. CDR3 protein: CSASREPPGNTIYF. CDR3 in DNA: TGCAGTGCTAGCAGGGAACCCCCTGGAAACACCATATATTTT.